Listed here is a single TCR beta chain. Other DNA sequences in the sample encode the same CDR3. CD45RO-negative, CCR7-selected cells formed the naive CD8 fraction, which excluded terminally differentiated effector memory CD45RA+ cells. This sample is drawn from a study of shared clonotypes between healthy human individuals. The protocol was immunoSEQ multiplex PCR, while the TCRdb copy is restricted to in-frame clones and leaves out a portion. The sample comprises around 2,000,000 clones, approximately 94% of which are singletons, and more than 0.95% rests with the top ten. The clonotype was recovered from a man aged 18 to 35 in good health. The sequenced material came from naive CD8+ T cells sorted from blood.

CDR3 nucleotides: TGTGCCAGCAGCTTCGGCGGAACAGATACGCAGTATTTT. Translation: CASSFGGTDTQYF. The chain links TRBV5-4 to TRBJ2-3, with D uncertain. CDR3 length equals 13 residues. Germline assignment: CDR1 SGHNT and CDR2 YYREEE (reference sequence). Trimming cost V 2 bases and J 3 bases, with 7 bases left between them. Full variable domain (missing parts from reference TRBV5-4 and TRBJ2-3): ETGVTQSPTHLIKTRGQQVTLRCSSQSGHNTVSWYQQALGQGPQFIFQYYREEENGRGNFPPRFSGLQFPNYSSELNVNALELDDSALYLCASSFGGTDTQYFGPGTRLTVL.